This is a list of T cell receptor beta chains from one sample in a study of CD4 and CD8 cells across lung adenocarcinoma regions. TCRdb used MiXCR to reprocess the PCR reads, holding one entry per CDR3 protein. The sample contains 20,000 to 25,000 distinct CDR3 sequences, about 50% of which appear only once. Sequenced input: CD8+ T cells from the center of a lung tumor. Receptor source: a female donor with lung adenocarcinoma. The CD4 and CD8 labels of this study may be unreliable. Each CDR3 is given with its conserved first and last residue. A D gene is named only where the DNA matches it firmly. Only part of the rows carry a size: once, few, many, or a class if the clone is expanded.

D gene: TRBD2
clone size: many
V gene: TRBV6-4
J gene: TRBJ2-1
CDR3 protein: CASSKGTSGRNEQFF
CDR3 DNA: TGTGCCAGCAGTAAAGGGACTAGCGGAAGGAATGAGCAGTTCTTC

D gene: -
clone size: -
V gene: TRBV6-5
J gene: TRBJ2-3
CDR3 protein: CASSYGEETQYF
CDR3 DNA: TGTGCCAGCAGTTACGGCGAAGAGACGCAGTATTTT

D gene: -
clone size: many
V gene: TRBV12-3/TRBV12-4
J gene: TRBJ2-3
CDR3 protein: CASSPQGLGTDTQYF
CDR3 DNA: TGTGCCAGCAGTCCCCAGGGGTTGGGGACAGATACGCAGTATTTT

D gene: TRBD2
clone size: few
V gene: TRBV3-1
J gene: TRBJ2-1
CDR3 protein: CASSHRGDPWNEQFF
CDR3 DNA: TGTGCCAGCAGTCATCGGGGGGACCCCTGGAATGAGCAGTTCTTC

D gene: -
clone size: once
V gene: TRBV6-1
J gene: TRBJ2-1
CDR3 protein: CASSELVSEQFF
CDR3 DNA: TGTGCCAGCAGTGAATTGGTGAGCGAGCAGTTCTTC

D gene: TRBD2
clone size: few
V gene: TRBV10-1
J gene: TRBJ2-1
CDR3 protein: CASSEPTSGRNEQFF
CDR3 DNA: TGCGCCAGCAGTGAACCGACTAGCGGGAGAAATGAGCAGTTCTTC

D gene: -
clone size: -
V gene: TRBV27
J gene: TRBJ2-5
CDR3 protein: CASRGRDQEIQYF
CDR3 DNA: TGTGCCAGCAGAGGCCGTGACCAAGAGATCCAGTACTTC

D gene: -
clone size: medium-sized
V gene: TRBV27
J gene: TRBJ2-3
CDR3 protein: CASSSYDTQYF
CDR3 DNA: TGTGCCAGCAGTTCGTACGATACGCAGTATTTT

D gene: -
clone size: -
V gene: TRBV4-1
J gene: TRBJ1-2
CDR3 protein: CASSEGTANYGYTF
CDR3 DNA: TGCGCCAGCAGTGAGGGTACCGCTAACTATGGCTACACCTTC

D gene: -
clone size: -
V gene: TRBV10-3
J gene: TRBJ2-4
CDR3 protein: CATGPWAKNIQYF
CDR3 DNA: TGTGCCACGGGGCCGTGGGCCAAAAACATTCAGTACTTC

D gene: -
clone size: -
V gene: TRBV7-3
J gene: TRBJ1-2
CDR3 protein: CASSTHPGGRYGYTF
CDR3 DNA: TGTGCCAGCTCTACGCATCCTGGAGGGCGCTATGGCTACACCTTC

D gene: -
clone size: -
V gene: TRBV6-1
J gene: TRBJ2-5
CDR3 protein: CASRGAGLSETQYF
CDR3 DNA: TGTGCCAGCAGGGGGGCAGGGTTGTCAGAGACCCAGTACTTC

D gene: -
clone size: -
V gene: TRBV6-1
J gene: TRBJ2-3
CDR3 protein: CASRRQAGNTEEQFF
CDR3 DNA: TGTGCCAGCAGGCGCCAGGCTGGGAACACAGAGGAGCAGTTTTTT

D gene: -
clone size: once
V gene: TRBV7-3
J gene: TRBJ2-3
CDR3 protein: CASSYSGASTDTQYF
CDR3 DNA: TGTGCCAGCAGCTACTCCGGGGCAAGCACAGATACGCAGTATTTT

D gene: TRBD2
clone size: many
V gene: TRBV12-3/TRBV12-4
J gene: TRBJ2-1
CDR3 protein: CASTHWGTSGRANEQFF
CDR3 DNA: TGTGCCAGCACCCATTGGGGGACTAGCGGGAGGGCCAATGAGCAGTTCTTC

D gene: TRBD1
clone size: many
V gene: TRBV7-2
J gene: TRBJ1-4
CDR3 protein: CASSSARGSHEKLFF
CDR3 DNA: TGTGCCAGCAGCTCGGCCAGGGGGAGTCATGAAAAACTGTTTTTT

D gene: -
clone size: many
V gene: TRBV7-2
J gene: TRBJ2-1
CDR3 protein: CASSSDSSEQFF
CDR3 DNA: TGTGCCAGCAGCTCCGACAGCAGTGAGCAGTTCTTC

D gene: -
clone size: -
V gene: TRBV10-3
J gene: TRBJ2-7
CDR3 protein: CAGRGVAGAETQYF
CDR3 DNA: TGTGCGGGGCGCGGCGTCGCGGGTGCAGAGACGCAGTACTTC

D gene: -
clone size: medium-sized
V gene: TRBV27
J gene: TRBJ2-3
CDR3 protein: CASSFDRLRWSDTQYF
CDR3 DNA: TGTGCCAGCAGTTTTGACCGGCTTCGGTGGTCAGATACGCAGTATTTT

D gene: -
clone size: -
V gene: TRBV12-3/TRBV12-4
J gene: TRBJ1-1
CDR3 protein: CASRQPSIASGEAFF
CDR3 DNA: TGTGCCAGCAGGCAACCCTCGATCGCAAGTGGTGAAGCTTTCTTT

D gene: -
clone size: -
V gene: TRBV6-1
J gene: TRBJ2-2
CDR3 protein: CASSIQGTGTQFF
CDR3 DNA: TGTGCCAGCAGCATACAAGGGACCGGTACGCAGTTTTTT

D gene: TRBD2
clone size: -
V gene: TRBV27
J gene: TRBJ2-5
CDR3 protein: CASSLAGGKQYF
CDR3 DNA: TGTGCCAGCAGTCTAGCGGGGGGGAAGCAGTACTTC

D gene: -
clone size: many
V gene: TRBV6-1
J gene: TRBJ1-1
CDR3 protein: CASTVGGTEAFF
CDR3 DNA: TGTGCCAGCACGGTAGGGGGCACTGAAGCTTTCTTT

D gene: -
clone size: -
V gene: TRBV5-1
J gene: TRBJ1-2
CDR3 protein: CASSPLGSGYTF
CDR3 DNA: TGCGCCAGCAGCCCCCTGGGAAGTGGCTACACCTTC

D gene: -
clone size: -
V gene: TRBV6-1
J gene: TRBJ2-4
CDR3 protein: CASSEPFHADYAKNIQYF
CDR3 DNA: TGTGCCAGCAGTGAACCATTCCATGCCGATTATGCCAAAAACATTCAGTACTTC

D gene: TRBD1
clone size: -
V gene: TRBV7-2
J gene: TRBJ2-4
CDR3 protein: CASSRGHRGNGDIQYF
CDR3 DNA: TGTGCCAGCAGCCGAGGGCACAGGGGAAATGGAGACATTCAGTACTTC

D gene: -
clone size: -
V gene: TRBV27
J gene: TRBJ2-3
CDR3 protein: CACRGAGGRDTETQYF
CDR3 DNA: TGTGCCTGCAGGGGAGCCGGGGGACGGGACACAGAGACGCAGTATTTC

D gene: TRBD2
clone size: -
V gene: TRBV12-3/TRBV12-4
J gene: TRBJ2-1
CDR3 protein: CASSASGRDYNEQFF
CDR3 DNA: TGTGCCAGCTCGGCTAGCGGGAGGGATTACAATGAGCAGTTCTTC

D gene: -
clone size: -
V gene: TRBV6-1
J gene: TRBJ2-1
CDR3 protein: CASSRARGHEQFF
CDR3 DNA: TGTGCCAGCAGTAGGGCCAGGGGCCATGAGCAGTTCTTC

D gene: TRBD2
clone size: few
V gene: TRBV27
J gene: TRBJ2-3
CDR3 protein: CATRRGLAGTNTGTQYF
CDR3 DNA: TGTGCCACCCGGCGGGGACTAGCGGGGACGAACACCGGTACGCAGTATTTT

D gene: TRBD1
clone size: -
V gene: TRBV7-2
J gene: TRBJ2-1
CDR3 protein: CASSFRTGDNEQFF
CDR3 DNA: TGTGCCAGCAGCTTTCGTACAGGGGACAATGAGCAGTTCTTC

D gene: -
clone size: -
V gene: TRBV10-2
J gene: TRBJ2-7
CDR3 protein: CASSWGEAYEQYF
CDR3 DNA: TGCGCCAGCAGTTGGGGGGAAGCCTACGAGCAGTACTTC

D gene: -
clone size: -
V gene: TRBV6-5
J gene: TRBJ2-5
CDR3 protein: CASSYSAQETQYF
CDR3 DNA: TGTGCCAGCAGTTACTCGGCCCAAGAGACCCAGTACTTC

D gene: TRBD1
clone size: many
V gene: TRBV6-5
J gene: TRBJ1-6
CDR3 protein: CASTLGTGGGGSPLHF
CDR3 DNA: TGTGCCAGCACCCTCGGGACAGGCGGGGGGGGTTCACCCCTCCACTTT

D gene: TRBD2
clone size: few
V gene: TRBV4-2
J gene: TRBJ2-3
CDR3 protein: CASSRVTVGTSVGLDTQYF
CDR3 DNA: TGTGCCAGCAGCCGGGTAACCGTTGGGACTAGCGTAGGACTAGATACGCAGTATTTT

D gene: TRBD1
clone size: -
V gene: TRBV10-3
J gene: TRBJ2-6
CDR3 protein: CAISQGAGGANVLTF
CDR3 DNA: TGTGCCATCAGCCAGGGGGCGGGGGGGGCCAACGTCCTGACTTTC

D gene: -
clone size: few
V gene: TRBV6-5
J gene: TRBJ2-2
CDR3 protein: CASSYTGSRRELFF
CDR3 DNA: TGTGCCAGCAGTTATACCGGGAGCAGGAGGGAGCTGTTTTTT